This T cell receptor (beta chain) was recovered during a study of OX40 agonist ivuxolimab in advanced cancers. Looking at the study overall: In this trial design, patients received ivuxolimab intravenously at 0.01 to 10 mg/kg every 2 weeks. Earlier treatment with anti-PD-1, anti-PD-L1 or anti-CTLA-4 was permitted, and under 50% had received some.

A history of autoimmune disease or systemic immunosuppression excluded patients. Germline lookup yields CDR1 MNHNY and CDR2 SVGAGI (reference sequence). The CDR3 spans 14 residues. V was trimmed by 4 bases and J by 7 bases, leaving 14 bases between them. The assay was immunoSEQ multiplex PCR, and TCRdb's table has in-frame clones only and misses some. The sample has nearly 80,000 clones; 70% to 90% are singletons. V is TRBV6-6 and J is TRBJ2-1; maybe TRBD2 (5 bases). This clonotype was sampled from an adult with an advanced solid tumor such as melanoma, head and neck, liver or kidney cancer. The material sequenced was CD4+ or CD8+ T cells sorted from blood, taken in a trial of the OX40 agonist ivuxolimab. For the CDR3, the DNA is TGTGCCAGCAGTTTCGGGGATAGCGCAAATGAGCAGTTCTTC. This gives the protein CASSFGDSANEQFF.